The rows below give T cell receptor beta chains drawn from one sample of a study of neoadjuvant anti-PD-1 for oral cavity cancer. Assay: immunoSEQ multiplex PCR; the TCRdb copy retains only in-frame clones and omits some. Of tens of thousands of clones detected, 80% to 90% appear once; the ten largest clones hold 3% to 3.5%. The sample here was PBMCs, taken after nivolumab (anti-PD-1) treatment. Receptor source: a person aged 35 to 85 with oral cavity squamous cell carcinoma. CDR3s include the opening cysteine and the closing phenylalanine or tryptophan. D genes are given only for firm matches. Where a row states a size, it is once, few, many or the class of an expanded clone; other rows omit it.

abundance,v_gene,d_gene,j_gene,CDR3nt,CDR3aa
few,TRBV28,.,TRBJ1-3,TGTGCCAGCAGTTTGTTAAGGGGAGGTGGAAACACCATATATTTT,CASSLLRGGGNTIYF
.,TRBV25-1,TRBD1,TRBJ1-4,TGTGCCAGCGAATCCTCCGGGGGACAGGGGTGGGAAAAACTGTTTTTT,CASESSGGQGWEKLFF
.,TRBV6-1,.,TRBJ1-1,TGTGCCAGCAGTGACAGACGTACCGCAGACCGCCCTGAAGCTTTCTTT,CASSDRRTADRPEAFF
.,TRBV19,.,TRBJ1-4,TGTGCCAGTAGTTTACAGGGTGGCCGGAATGAAAAACTGTTTTTT,CASSLQGGRNEKLFF
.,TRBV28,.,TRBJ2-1,TGTGCCAGCAGTTCGCCCGGGACACAACACTACAATGAGCAGTTCTTC,CASSSPGTQHYNEQFF
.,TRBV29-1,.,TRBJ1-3,TGCAGCGTTGCGGACGGGGGAAACACCATATATTTT,CSVADGGNTIYF
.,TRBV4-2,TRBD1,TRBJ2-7,TGTGCCAGCAGCTCAATGGGGACAGGGGGGTACGAGCAGTACTTC,CASSSMGTGGYEQYF
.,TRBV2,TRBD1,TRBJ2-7,TGTGCCAGCAGTGAAACAGGGATGTTCCTCTCGGGACAGAGCTCCTACGAGCAGTACTTC,CASSETGMFLSGQSSYEQYF
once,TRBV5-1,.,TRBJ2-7,TGCGCCAGCAGCTTGGGTATGGGGGACTCCTACGAGCAGTACTTC,CASSLGMGDSYEQYF
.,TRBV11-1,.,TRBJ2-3,TGTGCCAGCAGCTTGAGGGGCGGTTCGACGCAGTATTTT,CASSLRGGSTQYF
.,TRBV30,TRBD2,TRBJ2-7,TGTGCCTGGAGGCTCCTAGCGGGAGGGGTCGAGCAGTACTTC,CAWRLLAGGVEQYF
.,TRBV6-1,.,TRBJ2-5,TGTGCCAGCAGGGGGTCCCCAGGGGCAGAGACCCAGTACTTC,CASRGSPGAETQYF
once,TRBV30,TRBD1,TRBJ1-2,TGTGCGATAGGGGGCCCTAACTATGGCTACACCTTC,CAIGGPNYGYTF
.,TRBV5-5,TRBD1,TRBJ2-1,TGTGCCAGCAGCTTCTATTCCGGGACAGCTAATGAGCAGTTCTTC,CASSFYSGTANEQFF
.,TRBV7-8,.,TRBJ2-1,TGTGCCAGCAGCTTAGCGCAGTCTAGCAGCTCCTACAATGAGCAGTTCTTC,CASSLAQSSSSYNEQFF